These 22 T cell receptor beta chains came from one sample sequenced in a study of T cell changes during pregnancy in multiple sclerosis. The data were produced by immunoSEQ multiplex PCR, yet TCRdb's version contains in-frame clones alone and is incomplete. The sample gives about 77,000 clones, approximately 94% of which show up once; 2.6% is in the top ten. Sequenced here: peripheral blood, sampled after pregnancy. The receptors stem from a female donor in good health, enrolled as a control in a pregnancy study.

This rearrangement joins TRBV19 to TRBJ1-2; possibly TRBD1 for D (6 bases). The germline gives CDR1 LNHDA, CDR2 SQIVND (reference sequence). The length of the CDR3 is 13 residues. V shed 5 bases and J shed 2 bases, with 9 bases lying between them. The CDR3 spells CASSSGENYGYTF. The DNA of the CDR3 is TGTGCCAGTAGTTCAGGGGAGAACTATGGCTACACCTTC.

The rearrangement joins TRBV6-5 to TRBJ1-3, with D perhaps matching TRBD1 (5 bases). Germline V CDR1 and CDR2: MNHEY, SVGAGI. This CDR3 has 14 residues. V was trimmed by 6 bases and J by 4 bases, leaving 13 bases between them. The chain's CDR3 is CASRPDRLGNTIYF. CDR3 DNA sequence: TGTGCCAGCAGACCCGACAGACTGGGAAACACCATATATTTT.

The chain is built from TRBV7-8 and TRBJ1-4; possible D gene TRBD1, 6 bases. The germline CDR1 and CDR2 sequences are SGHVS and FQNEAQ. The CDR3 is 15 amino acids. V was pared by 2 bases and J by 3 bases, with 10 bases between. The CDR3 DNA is TGTGCCAGCAGCTTAATGGGGGCGCCTAATGAAAAACTGTTTTTT. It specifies CASSLMGAPNEKLFF.

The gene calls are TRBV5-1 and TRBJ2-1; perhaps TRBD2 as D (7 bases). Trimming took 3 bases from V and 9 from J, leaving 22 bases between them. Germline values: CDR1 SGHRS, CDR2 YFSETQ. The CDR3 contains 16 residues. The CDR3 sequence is CASSSDASRGASEQFF. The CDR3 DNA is TGCGCCAGCAGCTCCGATGCCTCACGGGGGGCCAGTGAGCAGTTCTTC.

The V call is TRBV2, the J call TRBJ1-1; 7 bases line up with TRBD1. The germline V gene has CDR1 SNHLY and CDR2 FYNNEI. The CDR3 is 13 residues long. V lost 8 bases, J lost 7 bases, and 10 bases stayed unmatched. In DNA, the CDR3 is TGTGCCAGCTACAGACTTGGACAGGTTGAAGCTTTCTTT. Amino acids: CASYRLGQVEAFF.

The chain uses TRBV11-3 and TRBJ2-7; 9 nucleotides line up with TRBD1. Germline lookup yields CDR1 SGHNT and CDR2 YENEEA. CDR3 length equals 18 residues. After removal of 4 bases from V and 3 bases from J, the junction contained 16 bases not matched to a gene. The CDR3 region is CASSSNDAGQGKNYEQYF. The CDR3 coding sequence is TGTGCCAGCAGCTCAAACGACGCGGGACAGGGAAAGAACTACGAGCAGTACTTC.

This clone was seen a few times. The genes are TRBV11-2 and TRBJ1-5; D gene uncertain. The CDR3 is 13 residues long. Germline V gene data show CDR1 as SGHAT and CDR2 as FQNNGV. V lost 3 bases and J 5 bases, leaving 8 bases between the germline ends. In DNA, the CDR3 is TGTGCCAGCAGCTTGGCCTCGTATCAGCCCCAGCATTTT. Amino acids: CASSLASYQPQHF.

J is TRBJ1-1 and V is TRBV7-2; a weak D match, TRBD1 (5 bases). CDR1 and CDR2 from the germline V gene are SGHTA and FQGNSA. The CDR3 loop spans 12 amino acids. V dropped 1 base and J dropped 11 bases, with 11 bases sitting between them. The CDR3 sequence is CASSLGFRGAFF. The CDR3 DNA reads TGTGCCAGCAGCTTAGGATTTCGGGGGGCTTTCTTT.

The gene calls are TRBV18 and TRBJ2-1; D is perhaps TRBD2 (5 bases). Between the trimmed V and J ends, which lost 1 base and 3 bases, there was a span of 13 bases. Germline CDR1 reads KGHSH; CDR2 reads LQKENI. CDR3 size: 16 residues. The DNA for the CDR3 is TGTGCCAGCTCACCACTACCGGGAAAGGGCTACAATGAGCAGTTCTTC. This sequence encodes CASSPLPGKGYNEQFF.

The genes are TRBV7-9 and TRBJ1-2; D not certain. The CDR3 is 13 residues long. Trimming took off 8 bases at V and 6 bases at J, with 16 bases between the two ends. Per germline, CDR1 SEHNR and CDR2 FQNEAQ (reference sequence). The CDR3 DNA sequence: TGTGCCAGCCGTTCCGCGGGCGAGCATGGCTACACCTTC. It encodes CASRSAGEHGYTF.

The DNA of the CDR3 is TGCGCCAGCAGCTTGGGTGGGCCTAATGAAAAACTGTTTTTT. This gives the protein CASSLGGPNEKLFF. V usage is TRBV5-1 and J usage is TRBJ1-4; D remains ambiguous. Germline V gene lookup returns CDR1 SGHRS and CDR2 YFSETQ. The CDR3 consists of 14 residues. V lost 0 bases to trimming and J lost 3 bases, with 6 bases between them.

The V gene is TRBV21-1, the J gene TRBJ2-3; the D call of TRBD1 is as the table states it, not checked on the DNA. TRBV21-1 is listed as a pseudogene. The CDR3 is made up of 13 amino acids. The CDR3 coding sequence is TGTGCCAGGGGGACAGGCCGCACAGATACGCAGTATTTT. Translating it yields CARGTGRTDTQYF.

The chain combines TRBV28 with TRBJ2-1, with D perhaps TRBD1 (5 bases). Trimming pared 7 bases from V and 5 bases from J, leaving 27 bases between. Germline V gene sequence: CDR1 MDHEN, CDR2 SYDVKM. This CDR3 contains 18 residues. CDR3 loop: CASIQLLKGQDNHNEQFF. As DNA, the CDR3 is TGTGCCAGCATCCAACTTCTGAAGGGCCAGGACAACCACAATGAGCAGTTCTTC. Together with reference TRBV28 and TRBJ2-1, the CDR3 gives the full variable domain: DVKVTQSSRYLVKRTGEKVFLECVQDMDHENMFWYRQDPGLGLRLIYFSYDVKMKEKGDIPEGYSVSREKKERFSLILESASTNQTSMYLCASIQLLKGQDNHNEQFFGPGTRLTVL.

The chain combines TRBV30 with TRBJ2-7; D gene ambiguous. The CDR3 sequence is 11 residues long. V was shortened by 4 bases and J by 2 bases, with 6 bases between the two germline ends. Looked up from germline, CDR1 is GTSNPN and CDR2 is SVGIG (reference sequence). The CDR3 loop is CAWISTYEQYF. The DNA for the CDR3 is TGTGCCTGGATAAGCACCTACGAGCAGTACTTC.

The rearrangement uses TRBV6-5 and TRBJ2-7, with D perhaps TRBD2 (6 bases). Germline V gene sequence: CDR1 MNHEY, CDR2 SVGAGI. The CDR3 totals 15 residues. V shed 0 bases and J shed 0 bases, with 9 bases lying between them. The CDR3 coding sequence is TGTGCCAGCAGTTACTCGGGGGGAGGCTCCTACGAGCAGTACTTC. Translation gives CASSYSGGGSYEQYF.

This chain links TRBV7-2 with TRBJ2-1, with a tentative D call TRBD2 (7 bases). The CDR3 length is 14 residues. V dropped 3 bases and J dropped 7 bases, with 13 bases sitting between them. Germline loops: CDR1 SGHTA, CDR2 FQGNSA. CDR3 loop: CASSFWGGLNEQFF. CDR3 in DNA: TGTGCCAGCAGCTTTTGGGGGGGCTTGAATGAGCAGTTCTTC.

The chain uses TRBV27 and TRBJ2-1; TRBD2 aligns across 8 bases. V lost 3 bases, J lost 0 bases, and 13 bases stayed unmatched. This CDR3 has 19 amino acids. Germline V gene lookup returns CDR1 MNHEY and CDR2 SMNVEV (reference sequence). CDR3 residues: CASSFRGTSGRASYNEQFF. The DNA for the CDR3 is TGTGCCAGCAGTTTCCGGGGGACCTCCGGGAGGGCCTCCTACAATGAGCAGTTCTTC.

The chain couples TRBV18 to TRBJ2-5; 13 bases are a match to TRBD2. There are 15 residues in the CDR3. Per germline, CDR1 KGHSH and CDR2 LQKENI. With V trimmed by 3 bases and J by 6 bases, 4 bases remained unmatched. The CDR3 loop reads CASSPALAGGQTQYF. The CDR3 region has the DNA TGTGCCAGCTCACCTGCACTAGCGGGGGGGCAGACCCAGTACTTC. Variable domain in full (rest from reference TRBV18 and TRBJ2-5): NAGVMQNPRHLVRRRGQEARLRCSPMKGHSHVYWYRQLPEEGLKFMVYLQKENIIDESGMPKERFSAEFPKEGPSILRIQQVVRGDSAAYFCASSPALAGGQTQYFGPGTRLLVL.

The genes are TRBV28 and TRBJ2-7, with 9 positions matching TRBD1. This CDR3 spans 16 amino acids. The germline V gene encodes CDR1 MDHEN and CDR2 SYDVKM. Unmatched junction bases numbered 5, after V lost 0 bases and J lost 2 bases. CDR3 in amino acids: CASSLWAGTGTYEQYF. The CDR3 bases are TGTGCCAGCAGTTTATGGGCTGGGACAGGGACCTACGAGCAGTACTTC.

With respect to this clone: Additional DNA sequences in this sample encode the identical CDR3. CDR3 sequence (DNA): TGTGCCAGCAGCTTAGCGGGAGGAGGCTACGAGCAGTACTTC. It encodes CASSLAGGGYEQYF. V is TRBV7-3 and J is TRBJ2-7; 8 bases are shared with TRBD2. Germline V gene lookup returns CDR1 SGHTA and CDR2 FQGTGA. Trimming took 2 bases from V and 3 from J; bases not matched to a gene: 3. There are 14 residues in the CDR3.

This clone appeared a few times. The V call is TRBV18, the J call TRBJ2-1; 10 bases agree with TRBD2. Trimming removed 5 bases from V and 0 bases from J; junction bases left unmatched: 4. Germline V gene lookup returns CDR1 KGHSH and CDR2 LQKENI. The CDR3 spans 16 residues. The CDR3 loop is CASSGTSDRSYNEQFF. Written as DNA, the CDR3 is TGTGCCAGCTCAGGGACTAGCGATCGCTCCTACAATGAGCAGTTCTTC.

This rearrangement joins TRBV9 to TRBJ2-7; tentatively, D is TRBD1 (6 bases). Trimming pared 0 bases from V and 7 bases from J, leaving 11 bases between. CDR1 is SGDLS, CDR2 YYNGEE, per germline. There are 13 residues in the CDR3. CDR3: CASSVGHTGEQYF. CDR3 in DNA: TGTGCCAGCAGCGTAGGACATACAGGGGAGCAGTACTTC.